A single T cell receptor beta chain is shown here with its context. Its target is not known. The data derive from a study of T cell responses to AZD1222 COVID-19 vaccine. General observations from the study: Vaccination with two AZD1222 doses was followed by a rise in Spike-specific TCR breadth and depth. Repertoire sampling was restricted to post-peak T cell response timepoints. Donors were mostly white British, more females; clonal diversity possibly underestimated.

Sequencing was performed with immunoSEQ multiplex PCR; in TCRdb, only in-frame clones are kept and a portion is missing. The data show about 84,000 clones, approximately 85% seen once. It was second doses at about 4 or about 12 weeks that were pooled. V shed 9 bases and J shed 2 bases, with 14 bases lying between them. The CDR3 is made up of 14 amino acids. Germline CDR1 reads KGHDR; CDR2 reads SFDVKD. The material was peripheral blood, obtained 28 days after the second AZD1222 dose. The TCR sequence derives from an adult who received the AZD1222 COVID-19 vaccine. The chain carries TRBV24-1 and TRBJ2-3, with D unclear. The CDR3 sequence: CATSPTGFTDTQYF. DNA of the CDR3: TGTGCCACCTCTCCCACGGGTTTCACAGATACGCAGTATTTT.